Listed below are T cell receptor beta chains from one sample, sequenced in a study of blood T cell repertoires in COVID-19. Some clones are missing from TCRdb's copy, which holds only in-frame ones; the method was immunoSEQ multiplex PCR. The table lists about 490,000 clones, around 85% of them singletons, with under 4% in the top ten. Input material: peripheral blood. The receptors here all came from a human donor in a cohort sampled during active COVID-19. CDR3s include the opening cysteine and the closing phenylalanine or tryptophan. Fields, in order: J gene, V gene, clone size, CDR3 protein. Only some rows state a clone size, as once, few, many or a class for expanded clones.

TRBJ2-6 | TRBV4-2 | . | CASSPPGQPRGANVLTF
TRBJ2-7 | TRBV7-8 | . | CASSPGTAPTEQYF
TRBJ1-2 | TRBV28 | . | CASIKGGQTEDGYTF
TRBJ2-3 | TRBV4-1 | . | CASSPGRGFDTDTQYF
TRBJ2-6 | TRBV19 | . | CASSPQSGANVLTF
TRBJ2-1 | TRBV7-3 | . | CASSLIGLAGDEQFF
TRBJ1-2 | TRBV20-1 | . | CSAYRDNGYTF
TRBJ2-1 | TRBV28 | . | CASSKRHGTGDRSSYNEQFF
TRBJ2-7 | TRBV6-6 | . | CASRREYSYEQYF
TRBJ2-1 | TRBV6-5 | . | CASSYGAGAMNEQFF
TRBJ1-1 | TRBV6-2/TRBV6-3 | . | CASSRQGAQTEAFF
TRBJ1-4 | TRBV9 | . | CASARAGANEKLFF
TRBJ2-7 | TRBV19 | . | CASSRVAGGTDEQYF
TRBJ1-1 | TRBV9 | . | CASSVGDITEAFF
TRBJ2-5 | TRBV10-2 | few | CASSDLAGGPQEETQYF
TRBJ1-6 | TRBV27 | . | CASSLSLTGFVSPLHF
TRBJ2-2 | TRBV4-2 | . | CASSQDLNLSGELFF
TRBJ2-3 | TRBV3-1/TRBV3-2 | . | CASSPGLAWGTQYF
TRBJ2-7 | TRBV24-1 | . | CATSDPSTYEQYF
TRBJ2-1 | TRBV19 | once | CASSETSGRANNEQFF
TRBJ1-1 | TRBV7-2 | few | CASSARTGVNTEAFF
TRBJ1-2 | TRBV7-8 | . | CASSSQGALRYGYTF
TRBJ1-4 | TRBV13 | . | CASSPRTGATNEKLFF
TRBJ2-7 | TRBV27 | . | CASRQRVAYEQYF
TRBJ1-5 | TRBV16 | few | CASSHAGGDQPQHF
TRBJ2-7 | TRBV3-1/TRBV3-2 | . | CASSPLANYYEQYF
TRBJ1-1 | TRBV9 | few | CASSVEGTASEAFF
TRBJ1-5 | TRBV3-1/TRBV3-2 | many | CASSRDRNQPQHF
TRBJ2-1 | TRBV5-6 | . | CASSLAAARVGSYNEQFF
TRBJ2-2 | TRBV30 | . | CASDRGMNTGELFF
TRBJ1-2 | TRBV4-3 | . | CASSQEGTGHGYTF
TRBJ2-2 | TRBV7-3 | . | CASSFGGGGELFF
TRBJ1-1 | TRBV11-3 | . | CASSLGPGGNTEAFF
TRBJ2-7 | TRBV19 | . | CASSIRLPRQGSEQYF
TRBJ2-7 | TRBV29-1 | once | CSVDGTSGTTGYEQYF
TRBJ2-2 | TRBV7-3 | . | CASSLLISGNTGELFF
TRBJ2-3 | TRBV7-2 | . | CASSSRSKDTQYF
TRBJ2-2 | TRBV7-8 | once | CASSPHGAGELFF